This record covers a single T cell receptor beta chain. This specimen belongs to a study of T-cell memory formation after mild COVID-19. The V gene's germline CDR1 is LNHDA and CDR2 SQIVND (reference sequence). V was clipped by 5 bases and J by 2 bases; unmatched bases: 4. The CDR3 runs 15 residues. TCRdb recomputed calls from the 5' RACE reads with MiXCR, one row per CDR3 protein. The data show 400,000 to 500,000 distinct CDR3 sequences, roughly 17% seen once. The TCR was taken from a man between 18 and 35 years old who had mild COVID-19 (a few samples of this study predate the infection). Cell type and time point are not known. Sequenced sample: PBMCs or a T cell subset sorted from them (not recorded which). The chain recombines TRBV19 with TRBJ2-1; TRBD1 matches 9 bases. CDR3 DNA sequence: TGTGCCAGTAGTGTGGGACAGGGTCCCTACAATGAGCAGTTCTTC. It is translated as CASSVGQGPYNEQFF. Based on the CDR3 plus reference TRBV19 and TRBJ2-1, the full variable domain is DGGITQSPKYLFRKEGQNVTLSCEQNLNHDAMYWYRQDPGQGLRLIYYSQIVNDFQKGDIAEGYSVSREKKESFPLTVTSAQKNPTAFYLCASSVGQGPYNEQFFGPGTRLTVL.